What follows are 22 T cell receptor beta chains derived from one specimen sequenced in a study of cytomegalovirus exposure and HLA in healthy donors (dated by TCRdb to the late 2010s). The library was produced with the immunoSEQ multiplex PCR assay. A mixture of 60 forward primers for TCR Vbeta segments and 13 reverse primers for TCR Jbeta segments was used in the multiplex PCR. TCRdb obtained this table from immuneACCESS and retained in-frame rearrangements with V and J assigned. These tables miss some clones; where compared with another copy, unresolved V genes account for less than half of the shortfall, and the remainder is unexplained. The sample records 120,000 or so clones, around 79% of which are singletons. The ten largest clones add up to about 1.5% of the sample. Sequencing input: PBMCs. These receptors were taken from a woman younger than 35 in good health and CMV-seronegative.

The genes are TRBV18 and TRBJ2-4, with D possibly matching TRBD2 (6 bases). The germline V gene encodes CDR1 KGHSH and CDR2 LQKENI. The V and J ends lost 2 bases and 8 bases respectively, with 25 bases between them. The CDR3 sequence is 18 residues long. DNA for the CDR3: TGTGCCAGCTCACCAGGGTTGGGCCACGTCGGGGGTTCGGACATTCAGTACTTC. Translating it yields CASSPGLGHVGGSDIQYF.

CDR3 DNA: TGTGCCAGCAGTGATCCTTCGGCAGGGCAAGAGACCCAGTACTTC. Its protein product is CASSDPSAGQETQYF. The rearrangement joins TRBV6-1 to TRBJ2-5; possible D gene TRBD1, 5 bases. The CDR3 loop spans 15 amino acids. V lost 3 bases and J lost 2, with 13 bases in between. CDR1 MNHNS and CDR2 SASEGT come from the germline V gene.

The chain recombines TRBV19 with TRBJ2-1; 12 nucleotides align to TRBD1. This CDR3 contains 15 residues. V was clipped by 5 bases and J by 6 bases; unmatched bases: 5. Germline CDR1 LNHDA, CDR2 SQIVND (reference sequence). The CDR3 is CASSPGQGASNEQFF. In nucleotides, the CDR3 is TGTGCCAGTAGTCCGGGACAGGGGGCGTCCAATGAGCAGTTCTTC. The full variable domain, completed using reference TRBV19 and TRBJ2-1, is DGGITQSPKYLFRKEGQNVTLSCEQNLNHDAMYWYRQDPGQGLRLIYYSQIVNDFQKGDIAEGYSVSREKKESFPLTVTSAQKNPTAFYLCASSPGQGASNEQFFGPGTRLTVL.

The gene calls are TRBV4-3 and TRBJ1-5; D is undetermined. Germline V CDR1 and CDR2: LGHNA, YSLEER. V shed 0 bases and J shed 3 bases, with 12 bases lying between them. There are 16 residues in the CDR3. The CDR3 coding sequence is TGCGCCAGCAGCCAAGATTCCCGAGAATCCAATCAGCCCCAGCATTTT. Its protein product is CASSQDSRESNQPQHF.

V and J are TRBV5-1 and TRBJ1-1, with TRBD1 matching 9 bases. V gave up 3 bases and J gave up 5 bases; unmatched junction bases: 11. CDR1 is SGHRS and CDR2 is YFSETQ in the germline V gene. This CDR3 has 16 residues. This CDR3 reads CASSSPTGGLSTEAFF. The CDR3 DNA reads as TGCGCCAGCAGCTCGCCGACAGGGGGATTGAGTACTGAAGCTTTCTTT.

As for this clone: At one end the junction does not follow the germline gene, possibly because of a read error. At the DNA level, this CDR3 is encoded by other sequences in the same sample as well. The chain recombines TRBV27 with TRBJ1-6, with D tentatively TRBD1 (6 bases). CDR1 is MNHEY, CDR2 SMNVEV, per germline (reference sequence). The CDR3 covers 14 residues. This CDR3 is CASSLTGTVSPLHF. In nucleotides, the CDR3 is TGCGCCAGCAGTTTAACAGGGACGGTTTCACCCCTCCACTTT.

V is TRBV9 and J is TRBJ1-1; the D is unclear. This CDR3 contains 15 residues. Between the trimmed V and J ends, which lost 0 bases and 2 bases, there was a span of 11 bases. Germline values: CDR1 SGDLS, CDR2 YYNGEE. This CDR3 reads CASSVGWGGNTEAFF. The CDR3 nucleotides are TGTGCCAGCAGCGTAGGGTGGGGAGGAAACACTGAAGCTTTCTTT.

Comment on this clone: The same CDR3 is also encoded by other DNA sequences in this sample. The J gene is TRBJ1-5, the V gene TRBV27; D remains unclear. This CDR3 comprises 12 residues. The V end lost 3 bases, the J end lost 4 bases, and 4 bases lay between the germline ends. From germline, CDR1 is MNHEY and CDR2 SMNVEV (reference sequence). Here the CDR3 reads CASSFQNQPQHF. DNA of the CDR3: TGTGCCAGCAGTTTCCAGAATCAGCCCCAGCATTTT.

The chain has TRBV7-8 and TRBJ2-1, with TRBD2 identical over 9 bases. V trimming: 3 bases; J trimming: 8 bases; junction bases outside the gene matches: 14. Germline-derived CDR1 and CDR2 are SGHVS and FQNEAQ. The CDR3 has 17 amino acids. The CDR3 sequence: CASSFRSLGAGGDEQFF. The CDR3 DNA sequence: TGTGCCAGCAGCTTCCGGTCCCTCGGGGCGGGAGGGGATGAGCAGTTCTTC. The full variable domain, rest sourced from reference TRBV7-8 and TRBJ2-1, is GAGVSQSPRYKVAKRGQDVALRCDPISGHVSLFWYQQALGQGPEFLTYFQNEAQLDKSGLPSDRFFAERPEGSVSTLKIQRTQQEDSAVYLCASSFRSLGAGGDEQFFGPGTRLTVL.

This clone was seen a single time. This chain joins TRBV27 and TRBJ1-5; no firm D call. The CDR3 spans 14 residues. Germline V lookup: CDR1 MNHEY, CDR2 SMNVEV (reference sequence). V gave up 3 bases and J gave up 4 bases, with 10 bases separating them. CDR3 sequence: CASSLGGLNQPQHF. CDR3 nucleotide sequence: TGTGCCAGCAGTTTGGGAGGGTTAAATCAGCCCCAGCATTTT.

The sample holds one count of this clone. The V gene is TRBV7-2, the J gene TRBJ2-7; 8 nucleotides line up with TRBD1. V dropped 2 bases and J dropped 6; count of bases not matched to a gene: 12. The CDR3 is 16 amino acids. Germline CDR1 SGHTA, CDR2 FQGNSA. The CDR3 loop reads CASSLFVGTGKVEQYF. Written as DNA, the CDR3 is TGTGCCAGCAGCTTATTCGTTGGGACAGGTAAAGTCGAGCAGTACTTC.

J is TRBJ1-1 and V is TRBV4-1; perhaps TRBD1 as D (5 bases). The CDR3 loop spans 13 amino acids. The ends were cut back, 9 bases at V and 5 bases at J, with 16 bases in the middle. Germline V gene sequence: CDR1 MGHRA, CDR2 YSYEKL. In nucleotides, the CDR3 is TGCGCCAGTGGGGGTGGGAGGGCAACTGAAGCTTTCTTT. Translation gives CASGGGRATEAFF.

The chain has TRBV30 and TRBJ1-5; weak D call: TRBD1 (6 bases). The germline V and J ends were trimmed by 1 base and 6 bases, with 10 bases remaining between them. Germline V gene lookup returns CDR1 GTSNPN and CDR2 SVGIG (reference sequence). This CDR3 spans 13 amino acids. The CDR3 spells CAWSAGDGQPQHF. CDR3 DNA sequence: TGTGCCTGGAGTGCAGGGGACGGTCAGCCCCAGCATTTT.

The V gene is TRBV6-5, the J gene TRBJ2-3; D might be TRBD1 (5 bases). Germline V gene data show CDR1 as MNHEY and CDR2 as SVGAGI. V lost 5 bases and J lost 6, with 12 bases in between. This CDR3 is 13 amino acids long. The CDR3 region has the DNA TGTGCCAGCAGTCCCGTCAGGGCGGATACGCAGTATTTT. It codes for CASSPVRADTQYF.

This chain links TRBV30 with TRBJ1-6; TRBD1 is a possible D gene (5 bases). CDR1 GTSNPN and CDR2 SVGIG come from the germline V gene (reference sequence). V lost 5 bases and J lost 9, with 14 bases in between. The CDR3 runs 13 residues. As DNA, the CDR3 is TGTGCCTGGGAGGACAAGGCAGCTTCACCCCTCCACTTT. It is translated as CAWEDKAASPLHF.

The chain combines TRBV6-5 with TRBJ1-3; 7 bases line up with TRBD1. CDR3 length: 15 residues. Germline CDR1 reads MNHEY; CDR2 reads SVGAGI. Losses at the gene ends were 6 bases for V and 0 bases for J; bases not matched to a gene: 5. The CDR3 loop reads CASRGAGGSGNTIYF. DNA for the CDR3: TGTGCCAGCAGGGGGGCAGGGGGCTCTGGAAACACCATATATTTT.

The rearrangement links TRBV7-2 to TRBJ1-1; D not certain. V shed 1 base and J shed 1 base, with 10 bases lying between them. CDR1 and CDR2 (germline): SGHTA, FQGNSA. The CDR3 is made up of 15 amino acids. This CDR3 reads CASSLVLTRNTEAFF. In DNA form, the CDR3 reads TGTGCCAGCAGCTTAGTCCTGACAAGGAACACTGAAGCTTTCTTT.

The rearrangement links TRBV10-3 to TRBJ2-2; D is unclear. Per germline, CDR1 ENHRY and CDR2 SYGVKD. The V end lost 7 bases, the J end lost 0 bases, and 12 bases lay between the germline ends. The length of the CDR3 is 15 residues. CDR3 loop: CAITHTSPNTGELFF. The CDR3 DNA reads as TGTGCCATCACCCACACATCCCCGAACACCGGGGAGCTGTTTTTT.

The J gene is TRBJ1-4, the V gene TRBV5-1, with TRBD1 identical over 10 bases. The V and J ends lost 6 bases and 5 bases, in that order; junction bases with no gene match: 10. CDR1 and CDR2 (germline): SGHRS, YFSETQ. The CDR3 contains 16 residues. This chain's CDR3 is CASTPSPGQGNEKLFF. CDR3 in DNA: TGCGCCAGCACCCCGAGTCCGGGACAGGGGAATGAAAAACTGTTTTTT.

V gene TRBV9 combines with J gene TRBJ2-7, with 8 bases lining up with TRBD2. The CDR3 has 15 amino acids. V lost 4 bases, J lost 0 bases, and 6 bases stayed unmatched. Germline CDR1 is SGDLS and CDR2 is YYNGEE. CDR3 region: CASSLGGGFSYEQYF. The CDR3 region has the DNA TGTGCCAGCAGCCTCGGGGGGGGCTTCTCCTACGAGCAGTACTTC.

V and J are TRBV23-1 and TRBJ2-5, with D perhaps matching TRBD2 (6 bases). TRBV23-1 is sorted into the ORF group, with uncertain function. The CDR3 covers 13 residues. Trimming cost V 11 bases and J 5 bases, with 18 bases left between them. CDR3 nucleotides: TGCGCCTGGGGGGAGGCGGTCGGGGAGACCCAGTACTTC. Encoded protein: CAWGEAVGETQYF.

The genes are TRBV19 and TRBJ1-2; perhaps TRBD1 as D (6 bases). The ends were cut back, 5 bases at V and 4 bases at J, with 8 bases in the middle. Germline CDR1 LNHDA, CDR2 SQIVND (reference sequence). This CDR3 is 12 amino acids long. The DNA for the CDR3 is TGTGCCAGTAGTCCGGACAGCTATGGCTACACCTTC. It encodes CASSPDSYGYTF.